This is a list of T cell receptor beta chains from one sample in a study of a mutant IDH1 vaccine in newly diagnosed glioma. Generated by immunoSEQ multiplex PCR, the TCRdb table keeps only in-frame clones and is missing some. The sample holds approximately 50,000 clones, more than 75% seen once. The antigens for these receptors are not known. The sequenced sample was PBMCs, obtained from a glioma patient whose treatment included an IDH1 peptide vaccine. Source of these receptors: a woman between 40 and 50 years old with glioma. The CDR3 runs from the conserved cysteine through the conserved F or W. D genes are given only for firm matches.

J gene,D gene,V gene,CDR3 protein,CDR3 DNA
TRBJ2-7,NA,TRBV29-1,CSALHGYEQYF,TGCAGCGCTTTACATGGGTACGAGCAGTACTTC
TRBJ1-2,TRBD1,TRBV4-1,CASSRRTGDYGYTF,TGCGCCAGCAGCCGCCGGACAGGCGACTATGGCTACACCTTC
TRBJ1-2,TRBD1,TRBV19,CASRDRASYTF,TGTGCCAGTAGGGACAGGGCCAGCTACACCTTC
TRBJ2-3,NA,TRBV7-9,CASSIGATDTQYF,TGTGCCAGCAGCATAGGGGCCACAGATACGCAGTATTTT
TRBJ2-1,TRBD1,TRBV5-8,CASSRWGQAAYNEQFF,TGTGCCAGCAGCAGGTGGGGACAGGCAGCCTACAATGAGCAGTTCTTC
TRBJ2-3,NA,TRBV5-1,CASSLVEGPGGTDTQYF,TGCGCCAGCAGCTTGGTGGAGGGTCCGGGGGGCACAGATACGCAGTATTTT
TRBJ1-1,NA,TRBV30,CARDRAGGYTEAFF,TGTGCTCGTGATCGGGCAGGTGGGTACACTGAAGCTTTCTTT
TRBJ2-5,TRBD2,TRBV13,CASSDPHGLAGETQYF,TGTGCCAGCAGCGATCCCCACGGGCTAGCGGGAGAGACCCAGTACTTC
TRBJ2-3,NA,TRBV29-1,CSVEGARGNTDTQYF,TGCAGCGTTGAAGGGGCTAGGGGCAACACAGATACGCAGTATTTT
TRBJ2-1,TRBD2,TRBV7-2,CASSLTSGKYNEQFF,TGTGCCAGCAGCCTGACCAGCGGGAAGTACAATGAGCAGTTCTTC
TRBJ2-6,NA,TRBV7-2,CASSLGSFSGANVLTF,TGTGCCAGCAGCTTAGGATCGTTCTCTGGGGCCAACGTCCTGACTTTC
TRBJ2-7,NA,TRBV19,CASSIQGGSYEQYF,TGTGCCAGTAGTATTCAGGGCGGCTCCTACGAGCAGTACTTC